This TCR beta chain was recovered during a study of human T cells and chemical hapten exposure. Background on the study: From small differences in pooled library volume came most of the variation in per-sample TCR yields. Study findings and constraints: The formation of large CDR3 similarity clusters by expanded TCRs significantly exceeded that of controls.

Time point defined: patch test 1, 2 weeks after DPC sensitization. This sample's treatment: therapeutic diphenylcyclopropenone sensitization with weekly scalp DPC. Samples of blood were obtained prior to the application of each patch test. From germline, CDR1 is SNHLY and CDR2 FYNNEI. The CDR3 runs 13 residues. Unique molecular identifiers were affixed to discrete cDNA molecules within the library. TCRdb called the RACE reads again in MiXCR, with one record for every CDR3 protein. The sample lists roughly 120,000 distinct CDR3 sequences, over 10% seen once, with about 1.4% in the top ten. Concerning this clonotype: No antigen is known for it. One junction end disagrees with the germline gene, perhaps due to a read error.

This sample comprised whole blood, obtained in connection with sensitization to the hapten diphenylcyclopropenone (DPC). The receptor's source is a woman aged 50 to 60 with alopecia areata. Some clones in this sample may be carry-over from other donors' samples. The V gene is TRBV2, the J gene TRBJ2-5, with D hard to call. This CDR3 reads CASGDSTTETRYF. The CDR3 region has the DNA TGTGCCAGCGGAGACTCCACCACAGAGACCCGGTACTTC. Full variable domain (remainder filled in from reference TRBV2 and TRBJ2-5): EPEVTQTPSHQVTQMGQEVILRCVPISNHLYFYWYRQILGQKVEFLVSFYNNEISEKSEIFDDQFSVERPDGSNFTLKIRSTKLEDSAMYFCASGDSTTETRYFGPGTRLLVL.